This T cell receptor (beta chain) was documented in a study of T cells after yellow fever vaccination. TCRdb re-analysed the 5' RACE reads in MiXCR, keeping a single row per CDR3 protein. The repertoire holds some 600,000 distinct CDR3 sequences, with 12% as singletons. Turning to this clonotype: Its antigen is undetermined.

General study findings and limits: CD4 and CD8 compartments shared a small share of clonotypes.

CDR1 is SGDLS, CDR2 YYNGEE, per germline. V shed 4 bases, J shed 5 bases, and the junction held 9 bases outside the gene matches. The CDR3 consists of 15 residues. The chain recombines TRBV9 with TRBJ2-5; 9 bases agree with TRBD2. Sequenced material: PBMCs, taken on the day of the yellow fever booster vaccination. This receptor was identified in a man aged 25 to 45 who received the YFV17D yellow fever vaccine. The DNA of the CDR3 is TGTGCCAGCAGCCCCATGGGGACTAGCAGTGAGACCCAGTACTTC. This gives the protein CASSPMGTSSETQYF.